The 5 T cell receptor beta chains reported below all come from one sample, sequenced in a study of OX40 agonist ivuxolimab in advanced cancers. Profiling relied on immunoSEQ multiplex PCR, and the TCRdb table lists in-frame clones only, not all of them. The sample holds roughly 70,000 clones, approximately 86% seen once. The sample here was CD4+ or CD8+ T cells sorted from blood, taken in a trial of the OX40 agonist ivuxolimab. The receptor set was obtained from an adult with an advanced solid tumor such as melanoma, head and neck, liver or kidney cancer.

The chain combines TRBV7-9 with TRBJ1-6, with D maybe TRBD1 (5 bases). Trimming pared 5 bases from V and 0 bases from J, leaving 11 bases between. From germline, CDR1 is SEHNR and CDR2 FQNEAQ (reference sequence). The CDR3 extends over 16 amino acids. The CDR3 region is CASSIHRSSYNSPLHF. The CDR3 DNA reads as TGTGCCAGCAGCATACACAGGAGCTCCTATAATTCACCCCTCCACTTT. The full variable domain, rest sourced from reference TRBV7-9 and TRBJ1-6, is DTGVSQNPRHKITKRGQNVTFRCDPISEHNRLYWYRQTLGQGPEFLTYFQNEAQLEKSRLLSDRFSAERPKGSFSTLEIQRTEQGDSAMYLCASSIHRSSYNSPLHFGNGTRLTVT.

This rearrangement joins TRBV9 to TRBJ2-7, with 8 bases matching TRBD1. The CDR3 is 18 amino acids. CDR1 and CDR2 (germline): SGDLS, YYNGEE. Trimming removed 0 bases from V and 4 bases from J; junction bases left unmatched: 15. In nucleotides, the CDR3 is TGTGCCAGCAGCGTAGCTACGGGGGTGACAGGGGCCATTTACGAGCAGTACTTC. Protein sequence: CASSVATGVTGAIYEQYF.

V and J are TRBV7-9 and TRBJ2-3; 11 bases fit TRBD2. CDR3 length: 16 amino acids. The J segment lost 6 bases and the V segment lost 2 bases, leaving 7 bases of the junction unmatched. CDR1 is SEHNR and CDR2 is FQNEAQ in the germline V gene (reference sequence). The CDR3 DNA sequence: TGTGCCAGCAGCTTAATTCTAGCGGGGGGCCCCGATACGCAGTATTTT. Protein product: CASSLILAGGPDTQYF.

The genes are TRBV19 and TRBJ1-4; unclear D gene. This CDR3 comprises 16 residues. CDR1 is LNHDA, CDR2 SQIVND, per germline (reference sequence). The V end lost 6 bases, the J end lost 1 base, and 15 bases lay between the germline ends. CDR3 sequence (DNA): TGTGCCAGTAGCGAAATGGCACACGTAACTAATGAAAAACTGTTTTTT. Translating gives CASSEMAHVTNEKLFF.

The CDR3 here is CAIGSSQYEQYF. The CDR3 DNA is TGTGCCATTGGGTCCTCGCAATACGAGCAGTACTTC. The genes are TRBV10-3 and TRBJ2-7; D not resolved. CDR3 length equals 12 residues. CDR1 is ENHRY, CDR2 SYGVKD, per germline. With 9 bases removed from V and 4 bases from J, the gap between germline ends came to 13 bases.